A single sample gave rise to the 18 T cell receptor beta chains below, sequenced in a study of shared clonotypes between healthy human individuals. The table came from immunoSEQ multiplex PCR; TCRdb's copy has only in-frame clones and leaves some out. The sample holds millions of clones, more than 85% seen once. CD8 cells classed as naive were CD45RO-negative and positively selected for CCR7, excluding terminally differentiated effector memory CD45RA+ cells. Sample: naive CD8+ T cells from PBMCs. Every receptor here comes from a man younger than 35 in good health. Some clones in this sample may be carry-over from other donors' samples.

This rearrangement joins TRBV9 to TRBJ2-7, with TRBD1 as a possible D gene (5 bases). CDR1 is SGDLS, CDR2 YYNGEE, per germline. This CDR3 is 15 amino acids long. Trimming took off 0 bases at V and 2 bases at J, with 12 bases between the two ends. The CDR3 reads CASSVGSQGTYEQYF. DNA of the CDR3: TGTGCCAGCAGCGTAGGGAGTCAGGGCACCTACGAGCAGTACTTC. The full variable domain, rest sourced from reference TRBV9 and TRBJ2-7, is DSGVTQTPKHLITATGQRVTLRCSPRSGDLSVYWYQQSLDQGLQFLIQYYNGEERAKGNILERFSAQQFPDLHSELNLSSLELGDSALYFCASSVGSQGTYEQYFGPGTRLTVT.

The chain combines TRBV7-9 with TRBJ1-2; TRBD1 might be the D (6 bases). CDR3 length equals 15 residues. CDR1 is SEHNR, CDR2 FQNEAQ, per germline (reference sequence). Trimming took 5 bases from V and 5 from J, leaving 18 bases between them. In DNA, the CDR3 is TGTGCCAGCAGCGTCGATGGCGGGACAAATTATGGCTACACCTTC. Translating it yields CASSVDGGTNYGYTF.

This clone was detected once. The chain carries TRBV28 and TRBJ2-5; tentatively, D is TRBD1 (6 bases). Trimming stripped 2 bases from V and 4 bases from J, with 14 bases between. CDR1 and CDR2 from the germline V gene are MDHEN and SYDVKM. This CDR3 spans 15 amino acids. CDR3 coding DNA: TGTGCCAGCAGTTTAATCGGCGGCAGGGGAGAGACCCAGTACTTC. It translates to CASSLIGGRGETQYF.

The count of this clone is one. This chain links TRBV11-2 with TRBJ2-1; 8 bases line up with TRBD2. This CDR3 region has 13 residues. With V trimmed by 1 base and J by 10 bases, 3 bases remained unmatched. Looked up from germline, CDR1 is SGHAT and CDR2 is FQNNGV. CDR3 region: CASSLAPGGEQFF. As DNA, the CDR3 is TGTGCCAGCAGCTTAGCCCCGGGAGGGGAGCAGTTCTTC.

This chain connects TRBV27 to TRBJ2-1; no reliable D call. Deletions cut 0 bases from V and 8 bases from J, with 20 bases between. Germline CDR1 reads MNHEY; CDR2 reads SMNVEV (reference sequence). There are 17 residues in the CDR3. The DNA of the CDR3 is TGTGCCAGCAGTTTATCTCGCGGCAGTCAGCCGTTTGATGAGCAGTTCTTC. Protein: CASSLSRGSQPFDEQFF.

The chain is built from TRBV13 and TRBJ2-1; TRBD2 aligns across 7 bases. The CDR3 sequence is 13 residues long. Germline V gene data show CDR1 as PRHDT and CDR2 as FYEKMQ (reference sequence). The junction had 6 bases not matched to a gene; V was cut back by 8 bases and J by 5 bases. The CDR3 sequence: CASGSGTNNEQFF. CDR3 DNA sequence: TGTGCCAGCGGGAGCGGGACTAACAATGAGCAGTTCTTC.

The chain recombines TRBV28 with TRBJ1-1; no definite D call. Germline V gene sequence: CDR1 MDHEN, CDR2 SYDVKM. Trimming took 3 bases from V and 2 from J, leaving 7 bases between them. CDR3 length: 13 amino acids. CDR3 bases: TGTGCCAGCAGTTTCGACGGTAACACTGAAGCTTTCTTT. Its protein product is CASSFDGNTEAFF.

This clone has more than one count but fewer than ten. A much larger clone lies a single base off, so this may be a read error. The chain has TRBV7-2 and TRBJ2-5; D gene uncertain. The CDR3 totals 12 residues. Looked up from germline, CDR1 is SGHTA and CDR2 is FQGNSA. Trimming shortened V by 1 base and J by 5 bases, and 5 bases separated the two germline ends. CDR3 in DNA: TGTGCCAGCAGCTTAGTCTGGGAGACCCAGTACTTC. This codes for CASSLVWETQYF.

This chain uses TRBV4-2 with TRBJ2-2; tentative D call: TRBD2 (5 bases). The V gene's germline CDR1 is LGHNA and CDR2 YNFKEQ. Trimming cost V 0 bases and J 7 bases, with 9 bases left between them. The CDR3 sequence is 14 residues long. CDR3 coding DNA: TGTGCCAGCAGCCAAGATACGAGGGACGGGGAGCTGTTTTTT. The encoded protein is CASSQDTRDGELFF.

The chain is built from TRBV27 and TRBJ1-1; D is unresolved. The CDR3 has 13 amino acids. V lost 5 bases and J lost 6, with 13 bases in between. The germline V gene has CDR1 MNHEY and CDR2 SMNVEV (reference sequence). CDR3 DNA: TGTGCCAGCAGTCTGGGAGGGTGGGCTGAAGCTTTCTTT. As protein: CASSLGGWAEAFF.

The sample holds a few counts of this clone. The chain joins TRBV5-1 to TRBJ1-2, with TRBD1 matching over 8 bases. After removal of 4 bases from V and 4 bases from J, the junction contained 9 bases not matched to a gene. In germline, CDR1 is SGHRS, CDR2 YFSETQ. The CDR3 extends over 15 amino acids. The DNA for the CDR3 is TGCGCCAGCAGCCCTCCGACAGGGGCTGGCTATGGCTACACCTTC. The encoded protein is CASSPPTGAGYGYTF.

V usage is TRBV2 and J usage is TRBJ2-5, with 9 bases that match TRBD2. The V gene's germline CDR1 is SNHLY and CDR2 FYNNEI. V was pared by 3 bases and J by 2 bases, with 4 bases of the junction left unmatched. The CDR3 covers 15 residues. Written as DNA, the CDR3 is TGTGCCAGCAGTGATCTAGCGGGAAGGCAAGAGACCCAGTACTTC. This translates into CASSDLAGRQETQYF.

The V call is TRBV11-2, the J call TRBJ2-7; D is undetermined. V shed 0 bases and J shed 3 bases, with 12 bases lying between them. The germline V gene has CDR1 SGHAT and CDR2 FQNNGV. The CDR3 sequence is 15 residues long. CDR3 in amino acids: CASSLDPAPLYEQYF. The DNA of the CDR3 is TGTGCCAGCAGCTTAGATCCCGCCCCCCTCTACGAGCAGTACTTC.

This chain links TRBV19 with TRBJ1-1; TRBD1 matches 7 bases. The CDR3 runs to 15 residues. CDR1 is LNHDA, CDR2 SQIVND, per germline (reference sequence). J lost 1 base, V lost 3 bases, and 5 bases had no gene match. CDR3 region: CASSITGQQNTEAFF. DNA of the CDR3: TGTGCCAGTAGTATTACGGGACAGCAGAACACTGAAGCTTTCTTT.

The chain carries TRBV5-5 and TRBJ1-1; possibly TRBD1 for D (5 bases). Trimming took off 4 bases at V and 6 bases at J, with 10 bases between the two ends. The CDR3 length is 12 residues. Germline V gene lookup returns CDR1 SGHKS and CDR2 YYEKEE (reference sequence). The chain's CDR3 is CASSNLGAEAFF. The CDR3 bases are TGTGCCAGCAGCAACTTAGGGGCTGAAGCTTTCTTT.

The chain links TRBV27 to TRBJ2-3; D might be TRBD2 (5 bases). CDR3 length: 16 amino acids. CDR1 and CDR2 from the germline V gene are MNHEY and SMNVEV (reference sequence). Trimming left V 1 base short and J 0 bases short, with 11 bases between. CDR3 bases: TGTGCCAGCAGTTTATATGGGAGACCTAGCACAGATACGCAGTATTTT. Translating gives CASSLYGRPSTDTQYF.

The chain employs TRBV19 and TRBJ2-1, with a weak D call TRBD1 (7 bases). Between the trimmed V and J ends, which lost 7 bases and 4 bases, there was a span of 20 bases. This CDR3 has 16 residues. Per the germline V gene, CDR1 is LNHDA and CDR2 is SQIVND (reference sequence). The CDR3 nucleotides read TGTGCCAGTAACAGGGGTCGGCGGGATGGGTACAATGAGCAGTTCTTC. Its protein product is CASNRGRRDGYNEQFF.

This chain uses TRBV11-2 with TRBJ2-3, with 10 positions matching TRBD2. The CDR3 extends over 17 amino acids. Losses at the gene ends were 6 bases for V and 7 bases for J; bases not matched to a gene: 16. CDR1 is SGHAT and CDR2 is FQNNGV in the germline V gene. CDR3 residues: CASSPKPLLAGQNTQYF. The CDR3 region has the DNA TGTGCCAGCAGTCCCAAACCGTTACTAGCGGGACAAAATACGCAGTATTTT. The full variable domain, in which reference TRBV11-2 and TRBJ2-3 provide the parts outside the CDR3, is EAGVAQSPRYKIIEKRQSVAFWCNPISGHATLYWYQQILGQGPKLLIQFQNNGVVDDSQLPKDRFSAERLKGVDSTLKIQPAKLEDSAVYLCASSPKPLLAGQNTQYFGPGTRLTVL.